This T cell receptor (beta chain) was obtained from a study of response to subunit inactivated influenza vaccine. Using its own MiXCR run on the RT-PCR reads, TCRdb lists one record per CDR3 protein. The sample contains about 540,000 distinct CDR3 sequences, approximately 20% of which appear only once. This clonotype has just a few counts. Looked up from germline, CDR1 is SGHTA and CDR2 is FQGTGA. This CDR3 contains 15 residues. The ends lost 2 bases at V and 2 bases at J; junction bases unmatched: 6. These data were also reused for a study on T cells expressing NK-cell markers. That study reports: The TCR beta cDNA came from 5'RACE template switching with UMIs. In several donors, these clonotypes also led the CD3+CD56-NKG2C+ fraction.

The chain carries TRBV7-3 and TRBJ2-7, with 7 bases identical to TRBD2. The receptor's source is a man aged 45-65 years who received an inactivated influenza vaccine. Sample: CD4+ T cells sorted from PBMCs, taken approximately 12 days after vaccination. The CDR3 nucleotides are TGTGCCAGCAGCTTAGTGCCTAGCGGTGCCTACGAGCAGTACTTC. Encoded protein: CASSLVPSGAYEQYF. Variable domain in full (rest from reference TRBV7-3 and TRBJ2-7): GAGVSQTPSNKVTEKGKYVELRCDPISGHTALYWYRQSLGQGPEFLIYFQGTGAADDSGLPNDRFFAVRPEGSVSTLKIQRTERGDSAVYLCASSLVPSGAYEQYFGPGTRLTVT.